The TCR beta chain under discussion was sequenced for a study of blood T cell repertoires in COVID-19. This CDR3 spans 15 amino acids. The V end was cut by 10 bases, the J end by 3 bases, with 22 bases between. Per germline, CDR1 WNHNN and CDR2 SYGVQD (reference sequence). Sequencing was performed with immunoSEQ multiplex PCR; in TCRdb, only in-frame clones are kept and a portion is missing. Here the sample spans over 70,000 clones, about four fifths being singletons. V and J are TRBV10-1 and TRBJ2-7; D perhaps matches TRBD1 (6 bases). This clonotype was sampled from a man in his sixties with acute or convalescent COVID-19. Material for sequencing was peripheral blood. Here the CDR3 reads CATMSWGQTNYEQYF. The CDR3, as DNA: TGCGCCACCATGTCGTGGGGGCAGACTAACTACGAGCAGTACTTC.